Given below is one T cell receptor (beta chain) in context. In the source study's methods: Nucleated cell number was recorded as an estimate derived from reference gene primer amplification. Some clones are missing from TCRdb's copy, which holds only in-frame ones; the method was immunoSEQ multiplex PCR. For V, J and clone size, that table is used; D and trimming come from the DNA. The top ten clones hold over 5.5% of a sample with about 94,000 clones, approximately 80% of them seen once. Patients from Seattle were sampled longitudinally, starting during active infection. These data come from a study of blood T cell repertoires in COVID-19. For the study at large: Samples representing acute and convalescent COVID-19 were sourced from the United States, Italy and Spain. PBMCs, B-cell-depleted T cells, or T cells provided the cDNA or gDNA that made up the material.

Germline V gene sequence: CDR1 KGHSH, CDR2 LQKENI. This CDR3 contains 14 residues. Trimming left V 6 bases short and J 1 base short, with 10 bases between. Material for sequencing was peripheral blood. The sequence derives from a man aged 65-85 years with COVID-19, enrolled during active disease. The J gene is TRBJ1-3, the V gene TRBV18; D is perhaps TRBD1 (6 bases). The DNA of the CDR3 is TGTGCCAGCTCCCGCGACAGGTCTGGAAACACCATATATTTT. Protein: CASSRDRSGNTIYF.